The sequence of this TCR beta chain was determined in a study of blood T cell repertoires in COVID-19. Authors' analysis steps: Using reference gene primer amplification, nucleated cell counts were estimated. TCRdb keeps only in-frame clones here, not all; method: immunoSEQ multiplex PCR. The V and J calls and clone size are taken from that table; D and trimming were inferred from the DNA. The table records about 95,000 clones, 84% of them present only once. The CDR3 totals 16 residues. The material sequenced was peripheral blood. V usage is TRBV21-1 and J usage is TRBJ1-6; the tabulated D call, TRBD1, remains unverified against the DNA. TRBV21-1 represents a pseudogene. This receptor was taken from a human donor in a cohort sampled during active COVID-19. CDR3 loop: CASSDPDRNFNSPLHF. The CDR3 DNA is TGTGCCAGCAGCGACCCGGACAGAAACTTTAATTCACCCCTCCACTTT.